This TCR beta chain was found in a study of blood T cell repertoires in COVID-19. Whole-study context: Researchers got acute and convalescent COVID-19 samples from the United States, Italy and Spain. From T cells, B-cell-depleted T cells, or PBMCs came the material, which was cDNA or gDNA.

Methods used by the authors: Reference gene primer amplification in the assay estimated nucleated cell counts. Produced via immunoSEQ multiplex PCR; TCRdb's table is partial and in-frame only. That table gives V, J and clone size, and the DNA gave D and trimming. Of 30,000 to 40,000 clones listed, approximately 78% are singletons. V was clipped by 1 base and J by 5 bases, with 7 bases between them. The CDR3 is 13 residues long. Germline lookup yields CDR1 SGHAT and CDR2 FQNNGV. Sequenced material: peripheral blood. The rearrangement uses TRBV11-2 and TRBJ2-3; a weak D match, TRBD2 (6 bases). This sequence was found in a man older than 75 with active or convalescent COVID-19. The CDR3 loop reads CASSLGRGDTQYF. CDR3 nucleotides: TGTGCCAGCAGCTTAGGGAGGGGAGATACGCAGTATTTT.